The 16 T cell receptor beta chains below were found in one sample sequenced in a study of blood T cell repertoires in COVID-19. The data were produced by immunoSEQ multiplex PCR, yet TCRdb's version contains in-frame clones alone and is incomplete. The sample holds tens of thousands of clones; approximately 90% are singletons and the top ten take about 1.4%. The specimen was peripheral blood. The receptors stem from a human donor in a cohort sampled during active COVID-19.

The J gene is TRBJ2-5, the V gene TRBV5-1, with 7 bases fitting TRBD2. Germline V gene sequence: CDR1 SGHRS, CDR2 YFSETQ. Trimming cost V 2 bases and J 2 bases; bases outside gene matches: 18. CDR3 size: 19 residues. The CDR3 sequence: CASSLYGRAIIEGQETQYF. The CDR3 DNA sequence: TGCGCCAGCAGCTTATATGGGAGGGCGATAATCGAGGGTCAAGAGACCCAGTACTTC.

The gene calls are TRBV6-5 and TRBJ1-1; maybe TRBD1 (5 bases). V lost 5 bases and J 1 base, leaving 14 bases between the germline ends. CDR1 and CDR2 (germline): MNHEY, SVGAGI. The CDR3 totals 15 residues. CDR3 DNA: TGTGCCAGCAGTCGGGGGACCAAGACGAACACTGAAGCTTTCTTT. Translating gives CASSRGTKTNTEAFF.

The chain is built from TRBV5-1 and TRBJ2-2; D is perhaps TRBD2 (6 bases). V was shortened by 0 bases and J by 4 bases, with 22 bases between the two germline ends. The germline V gene encodes CDR1 SGHRS and CDR2 YFSETQ. This CDR3 comprises 19 residues. CDR3: CASSLGRDLLPGATGELFF. CDR3 bases: TGCGCCAGCAGCTTGGGCAGGGACTTACTCCCCGGGGCCACCGGGGAGCTGTTTTTT.

This clone was counted a single time. The chain combines TRBV6-5 with TRBJ2-2; 9 bases agree with TRBD2. This CDR3 region has 14 residues. Germline values: CDR1 MNHEY, CDR2 SVGAGI. Germline trimming cut 7 bases from V and 4 bases from J; bases unmatched to any gene: 4. In nucleotides, the CDR3 is TGTGCCAGCAAACTAGCGGGTATCACCGGGGAGCTGTTTTTT. As protein: CASKLAGITGELFF.

The chain couples TRBV6-6 to TRBJ1-5; D perhaps matches TRBD1 (6 bases). Germline CDR1 and CDR2: MNHNY and SVGAGI (reference sequence). V was shortened by 5 bases and J by 1 base, with 12 bases between the two germline ends. The length of the CDR3 is 15 residues. The CDR3 spells CASSPIGQSNQPQHF. The CDR3 DNA reads as TGTGCCAGCAGTCCCATCGGACAGAGCAATCAGCCCCAGCATTTT.

The V and J genes are TRBV2 and TRBJ2-1, with 9 bases lining up with TRBD1. Germline trimming cut 5 bases from V and 12 bases from J; bases unmatched to any gene: 14. The V gene's germline CDR1 is SNHLY and CDR2 FYNNEI. This CDR3 region has 15 residues. Here the CDR3 DNA reads TGTGCCAGCAGTCTAGTCCCGGGACAGGGAGCAGGGCAGTTCTTC. Protein: CASSLVPGQGAGQFF.

The chain employs TRBV4-2 and TRBJ2-2; D remains unclear. CDR1 and CDR2 from the germline V gene are LGHNA and YNFKEQ. The CDR3 sequence is 13 residues long. V dropped 8 bases and J dropped 8 bases, with 15 bases sitting between them. The CDR3 DNA reads as TGTGCCAGCCGCACACAGTACAATGGGGAGCTGTTTTTT. Its translation is CASRTQYNGELFF.

This clone was counted a single time. Here the CDR3 DNA reads TGTGCCAGCAGAAGGGGAACCGGGACAGGCTACGAGCAGTACTTC. Translation: CASRRGTGTGYEQYF. V is TRBV6-5 and J is TRBJ2-7; 8 bases map to TRBD1. The CDR3 loop spans 15 amino acids. CDR1 and CDR2 from the germline V gene are MNHEY and SVGAGI. Trimming removed 6 bases from V and 3 bases from J; junction bases left unmatched: 10.

The sample holds one count of this clone. The V call is TRBV6-5, the J call TRBJ1-2, with a possible D match to TRBD1 (6 bases). This CDR3 has 16 residues. Per the germline V gene, CDR1 is MNHEY and CDR2 is SVGAGI. Trimming removed 0 bases at V and 2 bases at J, with 13 bases between. CDR3 sequence: CASSYSTGGANYGYTF. The DNA of the CDR3 is TGTGCCAGCAGTTACTCGACGGGGGGCGCCAACTATGGCTACACCTTC.

This clone is a singleton in its sample. This chain links TRBV2 with TRBJ2-1, with 7 bases identical to TRBD2. The CDR3 runs 14 residues. From germline, CDR1 is SNHLY and CDR2 FYNNEI. With V trimmed by 8 bases and J by 15 bases, 19 bases remained unmatched. The CDR3 protein is CASHKGTTVGVLFF. The CDR3 coding sequence is TGTGCCAGCCATAAGGGGACTACCGTTGGGGTACTGTTCTTC.

This chain links TRBV4-1 with TRBJ2-1, with a weak D call TRBD2 (6 bases). The V gene lost 0 bases and the J gene lost 9 bases, with 9 bases spanning the gap. The germline CDR1 and CDR2 sequences are MGHRA and YSYEKL. The CDR3 totals 13 residues. The DNA of the CDR3 is TGCGCCAGCAGCCAAGACCGGGGGAGTGAGCAGTTCTTC. This codes for CASSQDRGSEQFF.

The rearrangement joins TRBV2 to TRBJ1-5, with D possibly TRBD1 on 5 matching bases. Germline lookup yields CDR1 SNHLY and CDR2 FYNNEI. V lost 5 bases and J lost 5, with 10 bases in between. The CDR3 totals 13 residues. For the CDR3, the DNA is TGTGCCAGCAGTCGGCAGGGTGATCAGCCCCAGCATTTT. Translation gives CASSRQGDQPQHF.

The CDR3 DNA reads as TGTGCCAGCAGCTTCGCGGGGGGGGGAAAGAATGAGCAGTTCTTC. It codes for CASSFAGGGKNEQFF. V usage is TRBV11-3 and J usage is TRBJ2-1, with 9 bases fitting TRBD2. Looked up from germline, CDR1 is SGHNT and CDR2 is YENEEA. V dropped 3 bases and J dropped 7; count of bases not matched to a gene: 7. The CDR3 extends over 15 amino acids.

V and J are TRBV10-2 and TRBJ1-5, with 7 bases that match TRBD1. The V gene's germline CDR1 is WSHSY and CDR2 SAAADI. Unmatched junction bases numbered 3, after V lost 3 bases and J lost 4 bases. This CDR3 comprises 14 residues. The CDR3 here is CASSDDRENQPQHF. The DNA of the CDR3 is TGCGCCAGCAGTGACGACAGGGAGAATCAGCCCCAGCATTTT.

The genes are TRBV28 and TRBJ1-5; possible D gene TRBD1, 5 bases. There are 16 residues in the CDR3. The V and J ends lost 4 bases and 9 bases respectively, with 22 bases between them. Germline CDR1 and CDR2: MDHEN and SYDVKM. CDR3 loop: CASSSGHSSSARPQHF. CDR3 nucleotide sequence: TGTGCCAGCAGTTCCGGACATTCTTCGTCGGCCAGGCCCCAGCATTTT.

The V call is TRBV10-1, the J call TRBJ1-1; tentative D call: TRBD1 (5 bases). The CDR3 is 15 amino acids. V was cut by 0 bases and J by 6 bases, with 14 bases left in between. The germline V gene has CDR1 WNHNN and CDR2 SYGVQD (reference sequence). This CDR3 is CASSESRAGYSEAFF. The DNA for the CDR3 is TGCGCCAGCAGTGAGTCTCGTGCAGGGTATTCTGAAGCTTTCTTT.